Given below is one TCR beta chain in context. Antigen specificity is unknown. These data are taken from a study of T cell responses to AZD1222 COVID-19 vaccine. CDR3 length: 15 residues. Germline lookup yields CDR1 SGDLS and CDR2 YYNGEE. The trim removed 6 bases at V and 0 bases at J, leaving 5 bases unmatched. TCRdb keeps only in-frame clones here, not all; method: immunoSEQ multiplex PCR. This repertoire shows 70,000 to 75,000 clones, over 60% found once; its top ten account for about 51%. General study results and limits: At baseline, seropositivity was found in only a handful of AZD1222 recipients.

This TCR came from an adult who received the AZD1222 COVID-19 vaccine. The rearrangement uses TRBV9 and TRBJ2-2; TRBD2 matches 7 bases. The starting material was peripheral blood, obtained 28 days after the second AZD1222 dose. The CDR3 bases are TGTGCCAGCACCAGCGGGGATACGAACACCGGGGAGCTGTTTTTT. Its protein is CASTSGDTNTGELFF.